The 32 T cell receptor beta chains below come from one sample, sequenced in a study of cytomegalovirus exposure and HLA in healthy donors. 60 Vbeta and 13 Jbeta primers were used in PCR. TCRdb's copy holds only in-frame clones and misses some; the assay was immunoSEQ multiplex PCR. The sample yields approximately 160,000 clones, about 81% seen once. Material: PBMCs. The receptors come from a woman aged 45-65 years in good health and CMV-seropositive.

The rearrangement uses TRBV4-1 and TRBJ1-4; no firm D call. Trimming cost V 1 base and J 0 bases, with 9 bases left between them. Per the germline V gene, CDR1 is MGHRA and CDR2 is YSYEKL. The CDR3 totals 16 residues. Here the CDR3 reads CASSQGSGSTNEKLFF. Here the CDR3 DNA reads TGCGCCAGCAGCCAAGGATCGGGATCAACTAATGAAAAACTGTTTTTT.

The rearrangement joins TRBV19 to TRBJ1-1, with D possibly TRBD1 on 6 matching bases. Trimming cost V 1 base and J 4 bases, with 13 bases left between them. This CDR3 is 15 amino acids long. The germline CDR1 and CDR2 sequences are LNHDA and SQIVND (reference sequence). The CDR3 DNA follows: TGTGCCAGTAGTATAGTGAGTGGGGGCGGCACTGAAGCTTTCTTT. Encoded protein: CASSIVSGGGTEAFF.

The DNA of the CDR3 is TGTGCCAGCAGTGAACAGGGGTGGAGAAATTCACCCCTCCACTTT. Protein sequence: CASSEQGWRNSPLHF. The rearrangement uses TRBV7-8 and TRBJ1-6; 7 bases are a match to TRBD1. V trimming: 6 bases; J trimming: 7 bases; junction bases outside the gene matches: 9. This CDR3 comprises 15 residues. In germline, CDR1 is SGHVS, CDR2 FQNEAQ.

The rearrangement links TRBV6-5 to TRBJ1-1, with TRBD1 matching over 9 bases. This CDR3 region has 14 residues. V dropped 6 bases and J dropped 11; count of bases not matched to a gene: 13. Germline V gives CDR1 MNHEY, CDR2 SVGAGI. The CDR3 DNA is TGTGCCAGCAGCCAGACAGGGGGTATCGGTTCGGCTTTCTTT. Residues: CASSQTGGIGSAFF.

The chain is built from TRBV4-1 and TRBJ2-2, with D maybe TRBD2 (6 bases). Per germline, CDR1 MGHRA and CDR2 YSYEKL. V lost 4 bases and J 2 bases, leaving 14 bases between the germline ends. CDR3 length: 16 residues. The CDR3 region has the DNA TGCGCCAGCAGCCGATCAAGGGACTCAAACACCGGGGAGCTGTTTTTT. Its protein product is CASSRSRDSNTGELFF.

The rearrangement joins TRBV6-1 to TRBJ1-1; D remains unclear. CDR3 length equals 14 residues. V gave up 3 bases and J gave up 1 base, with 9 bases separating them. Germline loops: CDR1 MNHNS, CDR2 SASEGT. The CDR3 coding sequence is TGTGCCAGCAGTGACGAGGGTTGGAACACTGAAGCTTTCTTT. As protein: CASSDEGWNTEAFF.

This chain uses TRBV6-6 with TRBJ2-5, with 8 bases matching TRBD2. The CDR3 contains 16 residues. Per the germline V gene, CDR1 is MNHNY and CDR2 is SVGAGI (reference sequence). Losses at the gene ends were 4 bases for V and 1 base for J; bases not matched to a gene: 8. The CDR3 protein is CASSSAGGRGQETQYF. In nucleotides, the CDR3 is TGTGCCAGCAGTTCGGCGGGGGGAAGGGGCCAAGAGACCCAGTACTTC.

The CDR3 nucleotides read TGTGCCAGCAGCCAGAGTGGGACTAGCACAGAAGAGACCCAGTACTTC. This codes for CASSQSGTSTEETQYF. V and J are TRBV5-4 and TRBJ2-5, with 9 bases matching TRBD2. The germline V gene encodes CDR1 SGHNT and CDR2 YYREEE (reference sequence). V lost 4 bases, J lost 3 bases, and 10 bases stayed unmatched. This CDR3 is 16 amino acids long.

The CDR3 DNA is TGTGCCAGCAGTTTCTCAGGGAGGGACATTCAGTACTTC. It codes for CASSFSGRDIQYF. The V and J genes are TRBV27 and TRBJ2-4; 7 bases are a match to TRBD2. J lost 8 bases, V lost 3 bases, and 4 bases had no gene match. The germline V gene has CDR1 MNHEY and CDR2 SMNVEV (reference sequence). This CDR3 is built from 13 residues.

This sequence joins TRBV11-2 and TRBJ1-1; perhaps TRBD1 as D (5 bases). Germline assignment: CDR1 SGHAT and CDR2 FQNNGV. The CDR3 is 15 amino acids. With 1 base removed from V and 4 bases from J, the gap between germline ends came to 13 bases. As DNA, the CDR3 is TGTGCCAGCAGCTTAGTGGGGCCGGCGGCCACTGAAGCTTTCTTT. Protein: CASSLVGPAATEAFF.

The CDR3 loop reads CASSLAGIGGVEKLFF. The CDR3 region has the DNA TGCGCCAGCAGCTTGGCCGGAATAGGGGGTGTCGAAAAACTGTTTTTT. The gene calls are TRBV5-1 and TRBJ1-4; D may be TRBD1 (6 bases). The germline gives CDR1 SGHRS, CDR2 YFSETQ. The CDR3 runs to 16 residues. V was clipped by 0 bases and J by 8 bases, with 17 bases between them.

V and J are TRBV14 and TRBJ1-2; TRBD1 might be the D (5 bases). The germline V gene encodes CDR1 SGHDN and CDR2 FVKESK. V was pared by 0 bases and J by 7 bases, with 9 bases between. This CDR3 is built from 13 residues. CDR3 sequence: CASSQDAGFGYTF. The CDR3 bases are TGTGCCAGCAGCCAAGATGCAGGGTTTGGCTACACCTTC.

The chain couples TRBV9 to TRBJ2-7, with 7 bases identical to TRBD1. The CDR3 is 15 amino acids. Germline V gene sequence: CDR1 SGDLS, CDR2 YYNGEE. J gave up 3 bases and V 0 bases, and 6 bases lay outside the gene matches. The CDR3 region is CASSVGDRTFYEQYF. As DNA, the CDR3 is TGTGCCAGCAGCGTAGGGGACAGAACGTTCTACGAGCAGTACTTC.

This clone has a handful of counts. This chain joins TRBV15 and TRBJ1-2, with 7 bases that match TRBD1. The germline gives CDR1 LNHNV, CDR2 YYDKDF (reference sequence). V shed 3 bases and J 4 bases; nucleotides not matched to a gene: 5. This CDR3 comprises 14 residues. CDR3 in DNA: TGTGCCACCAGCAGGGAAGGGGGCGGCTATGGCTACACCTTC. Translating it yields CATSREGGGYGYTF.

This chain uses TRBV6-5 with TRBJ2-2; 10 bases map to TRBD1. V lost 6 bases, J lost 3 bases, and 4 bases stayed unmatched. Germline V gives CDR1 MNHEY, CDR2 SVGAGI. The CDR3 loop spans 15 amino acids. The CDR3 reads CASRTGGWDTGELFF. As DNA, the CDR3 is TGTGCCAGCAGGACAGGGGGCTGGGACACCGGGGAGCTGTTTTTT.

Only one count was recorded for this clone. This chain links TRBV10-3 with TRBJ2-3; 8 nucleotides agree with TRBD2. The germline V gene has CDR1 ENHRY and CDR2 SYGVKD. The CDR3 has 14 residues. Trimming removed 5 bases from V and 6 bases from J; junction bases left unmatched: 7. This CDR3 reads CAISTRGGLDTQYF. The CDR3 DNA is TGTGCCATCAGTACGCGCGGGGGGCTGGATACGCAGTATTTT.

The chain carries TRBV10-2 and TRBJ2-3; no definite D call. The length of the CDR3 is 14 residues. V lost 4 bases, J lost 1 base, and 9 bases lay in between. Germline V gene lookup returns CDR1 WSHSY and CDR2 SAAADI. CDR3 DNA: TGCGCCAGCAGTGTTGTTTTCGGCACAGATACGCAGTATTTT. Translating it yields CASSVVFGTDTQYF.

This clone was seen only once. The CDR3: CASSLQPGVYGYTF. The CDR3 DNA sequence: TGTGCCAGCAGCCTACAACCCGGGGTGTATGGCTACACCTTC. The gene calls are TRBV9 and TRBJ1-2; unclear D gene. The CDR3 runs 14 residues. Germline loops: CDR1 SGDLS, CDR2 YYNGEE. Trimming removed 4 bases from V and 5 bases from J, with 15 bases in between.

The V call is TRBV7-3, the J call TRBJ2-2, with D possibly being TRBD1 (5 bases). V was pared by 6 bases and J by 6 bases, with 17 bases between. This CDR3 has 15 amino acids. CDR1 SGHTA and CDR2 FQGTGA come from the germline V gene. Written as DNA, the CDR3 is TGTGCCAGCAGTTATGCCAGCAGGGTGCCCGGGGAGCTGTTTTTT. It specifies CASSYASRVPGELFF.

J is TRBJ2-7 and V is TRBV10-3, with TRBD1 matching over 10 bases. The CDR3 runs 14 residues. After removal of 3 bases from V and 7 bases from J, the junction contained 6 bases not matched to a gene. Germline V lookup: CDR1 ENHRY, CDR2 SYGVKD. The CDR3 DNA reads as TGTGCCATCAGTGATTCCGGACAGGGGGGAGAGCAGTACTTC. Amino acids: CAISDSGQGGEQYF.

The CDR3 sequence: CASSAPHTGAHYEQYF. Here the CDR3 DNA reads TGTGCCAGCAGCGCCCCCCATACAGGGGCCCACTACGAGCAGTACTTC. J is TRBJ2-7 and V is TRBV5-4; 7 bases line up with TRBD1. The CDR3 runs to 16 residues. Germline V gene lookup returns CDR1 SGHNT and CDR2 YYREEE (reference sequence). J lost 3 bases, V lost 4 bases, and 13 bases had no gene match.

J is TRBJ2-7 and V is TRBV29-1; D might be TRBD1 (6 bases). The CDR3 consists of 13 residues. V gave up 5 bases and J gave up 5 bases, with 16 bases separating them. CDR1 is SQVTM and CDR2 is ANQGSEA in the germline V gene. Written as DNA, the CDR3 is TGCAGCGTTCGACCGGGACAAATGGACGAGCAGTACTTC. Translated, it gives CSVRPGQMDEQYF.

The chain combines TRBV4-1 with TRBJ1-5; 9 bases fit TRBD1. Germline V gene data show CDR1 as MGHRA and CDR2 as YSYEKL. V was pared by 4 bases and J by 7 bases, with 5 bases of the junction left unmatched. The CDR3 is made up of 14 amino acids. The CDR3 DNA reads TGCGCCAGCAGCCTTGGGACAGGGAGCCAGCCCCAGCATTTT. It translates to CASSLGTGSQPQHF.

For the CDR3, the DNA is TGTGCCAGCATCGCCGCCGGGACATACCCGGGGGGCTACACCTTC. Translation: CASIAAGTYPGGYTF. The gene calls are TRBV28 and TRBJ1-2; D is perhaps TRBD1 (6 bases). The CDR3 spans 15 residues. Germline loops: CDR1 MDHEN, CDR2 SYDVKM. V was shortened by 7 bases and J by 8 bases, with 23 bases between the two germline ends.

This chain joins TRBV30 and TRBJ2-1, with 8 bases fitting TRBD2. Germline V gene sequence: CDR1 GTSNPN, CDR2 SVGIG (reference sequence). With V trimmed by 1 base and J by 4 bases, 0 bases remained unmatched. The CDR3 loop spans 13 amino acids. The CDR3 reads CAWSAGGYNEQFF. CDR3 nucleotides: TGTGCCTGGAGTGCGGGGGGGTACAATGAGCAGTTCTTC.

The J gene is TRBJ1-2, the V gene TRBV27, with D possibly being TRBD1 (6 bases). Germline V gene lookup returns CDR1 MNHEY and CDR2 SMNVEV (reference sequence). V lost 6 bases, J lost 3 bases, and 11 bases lay in between. CDR3 length: 13 residues. The DNA of the CDR3 is TGTGCCAGCAGGGCAGGGGTCTACTATGGCTACACCTTC. This codes for CASRAGVYYGYTF.

This chain joins TRBV30 and TRBJ2-3; no firm D call. This CDR3 has 13 amino acids. Trimming took 0 bases from V and 5 from J, leaving 9 bases between them. Germline V gene data show CDR1 as GTSNPN and CDR2 as SVGIG (reference sequence). The CDR3 DNA reads TGTGCCTGGAGTGTACGAAGCGTAGATACGCAGTATTTT. This gives the protein CAWSVRSVDTQYF.

This chain connects TRBV12-5 to TRBJ2-1, with 8 bases matching TRBD1. The CDR3 loop spans 13 amino acids. Germline loops: CDR1 LGHNT, CDR2 FRNRAP. With V trimmed by 4 bases and J by 9 bases, 5 bases remained unmatched. The CDR3 sequence is CASGSDRALEQFF. In DNA, the CDR3 is TGTGCTAGTGGTTCGGACAGGGCACTTGAGCAGTTCTTC.

This clone came up once. This rearrangement joins TRBV27 to TRBJ2-7, with a tentative D call TRBD1 (6 bases). The V and J ends lost 0 bases and 4 bases respectively, with 13 bases between them. Germline-derived CDR1 and CDR2 are MNHEY and SMNVEV (reference sequence). The CDR3 sequence is 15 residues long. CDR3 region: CASSLSGTRVYEQYF. DNA of the CDR3: TGTGCCAGCAGTTTATCGGGGACAAGGGTATACGAGCAGTACTTC.

The chain employs TRBV11-3 and TRBJ2-1; TRBD2 matches 8 bases. CDR3 length equals 15 residues. J was trimmed by 2 bases and V by 0 bases; bases with no gene match: 0. The germline V gene encodes CDR1 SGHNT and CDR2 YENEEA. DNA of the CDR3: TGTGCCAGCAGCTTAGAAGCGGGGGCCTACAATGAGCAGTTCTTC. It is translated as CASSLEAGAYNEQFF.

This clone was recorded a few times. The CDR3 DNA is TGTGCCAGCAGCTCTAGGGGAGGACCCAACTATGGCTACACCTTC. It encodes CASSSRGGPNYGYTF. The chain is built from TRBV11-2 and TRBJ1-2, with a weak D call TRBD1 (5 bases). This CDR3 spans 15 amino acids. The germline gives CDR1 SGHAT, CDR2 FQNNGV. Trimming shortened V by 4 bases and J by 2 bases, and 14 bases separated the two germline ends.

The chain employs TRBV29-1 and TRBJ1-2; 11 bases agree with TRBD1. The CDR3 length is 13 residues. Germline V CDR1 and CDR2: SQVTM, ANQGSEA. J lost 6 bases, V lost 2 bases, and 2 bases had no gene match. The CDR3 region is CSVERTGGNGYTF. CDR3 nucleotides: TGCAGCGTTGAAAGGACAGGGGGCAATGGCTACACCTTC.